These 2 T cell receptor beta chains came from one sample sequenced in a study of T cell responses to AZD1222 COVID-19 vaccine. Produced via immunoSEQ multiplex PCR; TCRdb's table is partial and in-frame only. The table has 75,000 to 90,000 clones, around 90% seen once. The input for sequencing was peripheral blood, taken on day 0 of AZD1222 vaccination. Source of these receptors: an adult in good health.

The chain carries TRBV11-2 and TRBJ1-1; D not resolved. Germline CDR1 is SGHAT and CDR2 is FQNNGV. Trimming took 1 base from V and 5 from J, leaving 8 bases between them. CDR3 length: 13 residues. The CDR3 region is CASSLVGMTEAFF. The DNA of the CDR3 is TGTGCCAGCAGCTTAGTGGGGATGACTGAAGCTTTCTTT.

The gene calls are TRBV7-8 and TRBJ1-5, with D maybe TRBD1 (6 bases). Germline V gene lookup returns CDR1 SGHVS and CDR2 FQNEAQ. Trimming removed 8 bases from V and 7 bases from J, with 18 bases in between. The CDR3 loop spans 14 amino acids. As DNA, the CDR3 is TGTGCCAGCTCACAGTTTCCAGGGGCCCAGCCCCAGCATTTT. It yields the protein CASSQFPGAQPQHF.